The T cell receptor (beta chain) under discussion was sequenced for a study of cytomegalovirus exposure and HLA in healthy donors. This clone was seen more than once but under ten times. What it binds is not known. The PCR used 60 Vbeta and 13 Jbeta primers. TCRdb's table, derived via immunoSEQ multiplex PCR, lists solely in-frame clones and lacks some. The sample lists around 76,000 clones, about four fifths seen once, with 8% to 9.5% in the top ten. Points from the study as a whole: Later, an analysis showed that TCR beta chains associated with HLA were more clonally expanded than others that were equally common.

Germline V gives CDR1 MNHEY, CDR2 SVGAGI. The CDR3 has 13 amino acids. V was pared by 6 bases and J by 6 bases, with 2 bases of the junction left unmatched. Nominal health characterized the donors when sampled, though unrecorded immune exposures were likely. The chain carries TRBV6-5 and TRBJ2-2, with 9 bases lining up with TRBD1. Sequences were obtained from PBMCs. The sequence came from a woman in her 40s in good health and CMV-seropositive. The CDR3, as DNA: TGTGCCAGCAGGGACAGGGGTGCCGGGGAGCTGTTTTTT. This translates into CASRDRGAGELFF.